A single sample is the source of the 32 T cell receptor beta chains below, sequenced in a study of T cell repertoires in cytomegalovirus infection. In TCRdb, the reads were re-called with MiXCR into one record per CDR3 protein. The sample has 560,000 or so distinct CDR3 sequences, approximately 17% seen once. The sequenced sample consisted of CD8+ T cells from PBMCs. Receptors were obtained from a human donor in good health (CMV status not recorded). Some clones in this sample may be carry-over from other donors' samples.

The chain combines TRBV14 with TRBJ2-1; D ambiguous. V lost 5 bases and J 0 bases, leaving 11 bases between the germline ends. The V gene's germline CDR1 is SGHDN and CDR2 FVKESK. The CDR3 runs to 15 residues. The CDR3 here is CASSFRLFSYNEQFF. The CDR3 nucleotides are TGTGCCAGCAGCTTTAGGTTGTTCTCCTACAATGAGCAGTTCTTC.

This clonotype was seen many times. V is TRBV28 and J is TRBJ1-5; D gene unclear. The CDR3 extends over 14 amino acids. V was trimmed by 4 bases and J by 0 bases, leaving 7 bases between them. Germline values: CDR1 MDHEN, CDR2 SYDVKM. The DNA of the CDR3 is TGTGCCAGCAGTTCGGAGAGTAGCAATCAGCCCCAGCATTTT. This translates into CASSSESSNQPQHF.

This clonotype was seen many times. The CDR3 reads CASIRMATPGPYNTGELFF. The CDR3 DNA reads as TGTGCCAGCATCCGTATGGCTACACCGGGCCCCTACAACACCGGGGAGCTGTTTTTT. V is TRBV7-9 and J is TRBJ2-2; D is uncertain. Germline CDR1 and CDR2: SEHNR and FQNEAQ (reference sequence). The CDR3 has 19 residues. The V gene lost 7 bases and the J gene lost 2 bases, with 26 bases spanning the gap.

The chain employs TRBV11-2 and TRBJ2-2, with a possible D match to TRBD2 (6 bases). The V end was cut by 2 bases, the J end by 3 bases, with 16 bases between. Germline V gene lookup returns CDR1 SGHAT and CDR2 FQNNGV. The CDR3 runs to 17 residues. CDR3 nucleotides: TGTGCCAGCAGCTTATCCCCCTCCGGGACTTACACCGGGGAGCTGTTTTTT. Translation: CASSLSPSGTYTGELFF.

The chain recombines TRBV6-5 with TRBJ1-4, with D unresolved. The CDR3 is made up of 13 amino acids. CDR1 is MNHEY and CDR2 is SVGAGI in the germline V gene. The V gene lost 6 bases and the J gene lost 8 bases, with 13 bases spanning the gap. This CDR3 is CASRQSVGEKLFF. CDR3 DNA: TGTGCCAGCAGACAGTCAGTGGGGGAAAAACTGTTTTTT.

This clonotype was detected a few times. V gene TRBV7-9 combines with J gene TRBJ1-1; 7 bases align to TRBD1. Germline loops: CDR1 SEHNR, CDR2 FQNEAQ (reference sequence). Trimming at V came to 5 bases and at J to 0 bases, leaving 6 bases not matched to a gene. The CDR3 consists of 15 residues. The CDR3 nucleotides are TGTGCCAGCAGCCCCCTGACAGGGCTGAACACTGAAGCTTTCTTT. Amino acid sequence: CASSPLTGLNTEAFF.

This clonotype came up a few times. The V gene is TRBV19, the J gene TRBJ1-1; 7 bases map to TRBD1. V dropped 5 bases and J dropped 2; count of bases not matched to a gene: 14. Per the germline V gene, CDR1 is LNHDA and CDR2 is SQIVND (reference sequence). The CDR3 has 17 amino acids. The CDR3 DNA reads as TGTGCCAGTAGTCTCGACAGGGAGGGAGCTAGAAACACTGAAGCTTTCTTT. Protein: CASSLDREGARNTEAFF.

The chain is built from TRBV27 and TRBJ2-1; no clear D gene. Per germline, CDR1 MNHEY and CDR2 SMNVEV (reference sequence). This CDR3 is 20 amino acids long. V lost 2 bases to trimming and J lost 0 bases, with 23 bases between them. CDR3 protein: CASSLGLEPSWRRSYNEQFF. CDR3 sequence (DNA): TGTGCCAGCAGTTTAGGCCTAGAGCCTTCCTGGCGCCGCTCCTACAATGAGCAGTTCTTC.

In this sample, this clonotype turned up a few times. The rearrangement uses TRBV28 and TRBJ1-2; no firm D call. Germline loops: CDR1 MDHEN, CDR2 SYDVKM. The length of the CDR3 is 12 residues. V was pared by 5 bases and J by 2 bases, with 6 bases between. Here the CDR3 DNA reads TGTGCCAGCAGTGTAGGGAACTATGGCTACACCTTC. Translating gives CASSVGNYGYTF.

This clonotype was seen repeatedly, ten times or more. The chain couples TRBV7-9 to TRBJ1-4, with D perhaps matching TRBD1 (5 bases). Germline lookup yields CDR1 SEHNR and CDR2 FQNEAQ (reference sequence). The CDR3 has 14 amino acids. V lost 8 bases, J lost 6 bases, and 16 bases lay in between. This CDR3 reads CASSEPGLDEKLFF. The CDR3 DNA follows: TGTGCCAGCTCAGAACCAGGGTTGGATGAAAAACTGTTTTTT.

This clonotype was counted only a few times. This chain uses TRBV29-1 with TRBJ1-2; the match to TRBD1 covers 8 bases. The ends lost 0 bases at V and 5 bases at J; junction bases unmatched: 5. CDR3 length equals 14 residues. CDR1 is SQVTM and CDR2 is ANQGSEA in the germline V gene. This chain's CDR3 is CSVEDQNRGYGYTF. In DNA form, the CDR3 reads TGCAGCGTTGAAGATCAAAACAGGGGGTATGGCTACACCTTC.

In its sample, this clonotype was seen many times. The chain uses TRBV7-8 and TRBJ2-7; 7 nucleotides align to TRBD2. CDR1 and CDR2 from the germline V gene are SGHVS and FQNEAQ. After removal of 3 bases from V and 2 bases from J, the junction contained 10 bases not matched to a gene. The CDR3 extends over 16 amino acids. This CDR3 is CASSFTRGAGAYEQYF. For the CDR3, the DNA is TGTGCCAGCAGCTTCACAAGAGGTGCGGGGGCCTACGAGCAGTACTTC. The full variable domain, rest sourced from reference TRBV7-8 and TRBJ2-7, is GAGVSQSPRYKVAKRGQDVALRCDPISGHVSLFWYQQALGQGPEFLTYFQNEAQLDKSGLPSDRFFAERPEGSVSTLKIQRTQQEDSAVYLCASSFTRGAGAYEQYFGPGTRLTVT.

This clonotype was seen repeatedly, ten times or more. The chain combines TRBV10-3 with TRBJ1-2, with D possibly being TRBD1 (5 bases). Trimming stripped 0 bases from V and 2 bases from J, with 7 bases between. Germline values: CDR1 ENHRY, CDR2 SYGVKD. The CDR3 consists of 14 residues. For the CDR3, the DNA is TGTGCCATCAGTGAGTCGTCAGGGAACTATGGCTACACCTTC. Its translation: CAISESSGNYGYTF.

This clonotype was counted between two and nine times. V usage is TRBV29-1 and J usage is TRBJ1-2, with D tentatively TRBD1 (5 bases). The CDR3 runs to 13 residues. V shed 4 bases and J shed 4 bases, with 13 bases lying between them. CDR1 is SQVTM and CDR2 is ANQGSEA in the germline V gene. The CDR3 DNA sequence: TGCAGCGTTGGGGACGGCCGGGTCTATGGCTACACCTTC. Amino acids: CSVGDGRVYGYTF.

This clonotype was observed a handful of times. The chain carries TRBV2 and TRBJ2-6; D perhaps matches TRBD2 (5 bases). Germline assignment: CDR1 SNHLY and CDR2 FYNNEI. Trimming took off 3 bases at V and 0 bases at J, with 15 bases between the two ends. The CDR3 extends over 18 amino acids. The CDR3: CASSDSGPGYSGANVLTF. CDR3 sequence (DNA): TGTGCCAGCAGTGATTCAGGCCCGGGGTACTCTGGGGCCAACGTCCTGACTTTC.

This clonotype was counted ten times or more. The gene calls are TRBV25-1 and TRBJ2-3, with unresolved D. Trimming stripped 1 base from V and 2 bases from J, with 16 bases between. Germline V gene data show CDR1 as MGHDK and CDR2 as SYGVNS. The CDR3 is made up of 17 amino acids. CDR3 residues: CASSELIGQTYTDTQYF. CDR3 coding DNA: TGTGCCAGCAGTGAATTAATTGGGCAAACCTACACAGATACGCAGTATTTT.

As concerns this clonotype: The CDR3 carries no conserved terminal phenylalanine or tryptophan, so it likely arises from a read error. The J gene is TRBJ1-2, the V gene TRBV12-3 or TRBV12-4, with a weak D call TRBD1 (6 bases). The V gene lost 3 bases and the J gene lost 2 bases, with 10 bases spanning the gap. The CDR3 length is 14 residues. This chain's CDR3 is CASSFPGANYGYTL. The CDR3 bases are TGTGCCAGCAGTTTCCCAGGGGCCAACTATGGCTACACCTTA.

The genes are TRBV19 and TRBJ2-7, with TRBD2 as a possible D gene (7 bases). Germline assignment: CDR1 LNHDA and CDR2 SQIVND (reference sequence). The CDR3 extends over 15 amino acids. Trimming left V 6 bases short and J 3 bases short, with 18 bases between. The CDR3 spells CASSPIGGVGYEQYF. The CDR3 region has the DNA TGTGCCAGTAGCCCCATAGGGGGGGTAGGCTACGAGCAGTACTTC.

This chain joins TRBV9 and TRBJ2-2; TRBD1 is a possible D gene (5 bases). The CDR3 is 15 residues long. Germline-derived CDR1 and CDR2 are SGDLS and YYNGEE. Between the trimmed V and J ends, which lost 4 bases and 5 bases, there was a span of 15 bases. CDR3: CASSPPPGKTGELFF. CDR3 sequence (DNA): TGTGCCAGCAGCCCGCCCCCAGGGAAGACCGGGGAGCTGTTTTTT.

This clonotype was detected only a few times. One end of the junction does not line up with germline, which may come from a read error. This sequence joins TRBV9 and TRBJ1-2; D is uncertain. CDR3 size: 9 residues. Germline V gives CDR1 SGDLS, CDR2 YYNGEE. The CDR3 region is CASSPTRAF. In DNA form, the CDR3 reads TGTGCCAGCAGCCCAACTAGGGCCTTC.

About this clonotype: A much larger clone lies one base from this, so it may be a read error. This sequence joins TRBV2 and TRBJ1-2, with a possible D match to TRBD1 (5 bases). Trimming pared 6 bases from V and 4 bases from J, leaving 9 bases between. Germline CDR1 reads SNHLY; CDR2 reads FYNNEI. This CDR3 comprises 12 residues. The CDR3 loop reads CASRGVVYGYTF. The DNA of the CDR3 is TGTGCCAGCAGGGGGGTCGTCTATGGCTACACCTTC.

The table lists this clonotype with a count of one. The chain uses TRBV15 and TRBJ2-7; TRBD1 matches 8 bases. The CDR3 is made up of 14 amino acids. Per germline, CDR1 LNHNV and CDR2 YYDKDF (reference sequence). With V trimmed by 7 bases and J by 3 bases, 8 bases remained unmatched. The chain's CDR3 is CATTRTGNVYEQYF. The CDR3 DNA reads as TGTGCCACCACCAGGACAGGGAACGTCTACGAGCAGTACTTC.

This clonotype was seen only a few times. The V gene is TRBV12-3 or TRBV12-4, the J gene TRBJ2-1, with D hard to call. Trimming shortened V by 7 bases and J by 10 bases, and 11 bases separated the two germline ends. The CDR3 has 11 residues. The CDR3 DNA is TGTGCCAGCACCTTTAATGGGGAGCAGTTCTTC. Translated: CASTFNGEQFF.

The V and J genes are TRBV5-5 and TRBJ2-2; D is unclear. The CDR3 sequence is 15 residues long. V was pared by 0 bases and J by 3 bases, with 9 bases between. CDR1 and CDR2 (germline): SGHKS, YYEKEE (reference sequence). As DNA, the CDR3 is TGTGCCAGCAGCTTGGTGGGTAGGGACACCGGGGAGCTGTTTTTT. As protein: CASSLVGRDTGELFF.

This clonotype was observed many times. This chain links TRBV11-2 with TRBJ1-1, with no clear D. CDR3 length: 14 amino acids. Trimming removed 1 base from V and 5 bases from J, with 11 bases in between. Looked up from germline, CDR1 is SGHAT and CDR2 is FQNNGV. In nucleotides, the CDR3 is TGTGCCAGCAGCTTAGGGATGATCAGGACTGAAGCTTTCTTT. It codes for CASSLGMIRTEAFF.

This clonotype occurred many times. V gene TRBV19 combines with J gene TRBJ2-7; TRBD1 agrees at 9 bases. V shed 5 bases, J shed 1 base, and the junction held 6 bases outside the gene matches. The germline V gene has CDR1 LNHDA and CDR2 SQIVND (reference sequence). The CDR3 is 15 amino acids. CDR3 residues: CASSFGTGRSYEQYF. The CDR3 DNA reads TGTGCCAGTAGTTTCGGGACAGGGAGATCCTACGAGCAGTACTTC.

The chain has TRBV7-3 and TRBJ2-7, with 7 bases aligning to TRBD1. After removal of 5 bases from V and 1 base from J, the junction contained 14 bases not matched to a gene. The CDR3 is 17 residues long. The germline gives CDR1 SGHTA, CDR2 FQGTGA. CDR3 loop: CASSPGLVGTASYEQYF. CDR3 DNA: TGTGCCAGCAGCCCGGGTTTAGTAGGGACAGCTTCCTACGAGCAGTACTTC.

This clonotype showed up many times. The chain recombines TRBV7-8 with TRBJ2-4; D is perhaps TRBD2 (6 bases). Deletions cut 2 bases from V and 2 bases from J, with 13 bases between. Germline CDR1 SGHVS, CDR2 FQNEAQ. The CDR3 is 16 amino acids. The CDR3 reads CASSLKTGEPKNIQYF. The CDR3 DNA reads TGTGCCAGCAGCTTAAAGACGGGGGAGCCCAAAAACATTCAGTACTTC.

This clonotype appeared a few times. The genes are TRBV4-2 and TRBJ2-1; D ambiguous. Germline CDR1 is LGHNA and CDR2 is YNFKEQ. This CDR3 region has 19 residues. Trimming shortened V by 0 bases and J by 0 bases, and 18 bases separated the two germline ends. The CDR3 bases are TGTGCCAGCAGCCAAGAATCCCGACCAAGAGTTAGCTCCTACAATGAGCAGTTCTTC. Translated, it gives CASSQESRPRVSSYNEQFF.

This clonotype was observed a few times. In nucleotides, the CDR3 is TGTGCCAGCAGTCCTCCCACACGGGGGGCGAATCAGCCCCAGCATTTT. Its translation: CASSPPTRGANQPQHF. The J gene is TRBJ1-5, the V gene TRBV28; D possibly corresponds to TRBD1 (6 bases). The CDR3 spans 16 residues. V was trimmed by 5 bases and J by 4 bases, leaving 18 bases between them. From germline, CDR1 is MDHEN and CDR2 SYDVKM.

This clonotype showed up many times. The chain carries TRBV6-6 and TRBJ2-5; tentatively, D is TRBD2 (5 bases). CDR3 length: 15 amino acids. The V gene lost 0 bases and the J gene lost 4 bases, with 12 bases spanning the gap. In germline, CDR1 is MNHNY, CDR2 SVGAGI (reference sequence). The CDR3 spells CASSYSRVAVETQYF. CDR3 in DNA: TGTGCCAGCAGTTACTCGAGGGTGGCAGTAGAGACCCAGTACTTC.

This clonotype showed up just a few times. The chain recombines TRBV5-5 with TRBJ2-1; D possibly corresponds to TRBD2 (5 bases). CDR1 and CDR2 from the germline V gene are SGHKS and YYEKEE (reference sequence). Trimming pared 2 bases from V and 14 bases from J, leaving 11 bases between. The CDR3 runs 11 residues. CDR3 sequence reads: CASSFGSFKFF. The CDR3 coding sequence is TGTGCCAGCAGCTTTGGGAGCTTTAAGTTCTTC.